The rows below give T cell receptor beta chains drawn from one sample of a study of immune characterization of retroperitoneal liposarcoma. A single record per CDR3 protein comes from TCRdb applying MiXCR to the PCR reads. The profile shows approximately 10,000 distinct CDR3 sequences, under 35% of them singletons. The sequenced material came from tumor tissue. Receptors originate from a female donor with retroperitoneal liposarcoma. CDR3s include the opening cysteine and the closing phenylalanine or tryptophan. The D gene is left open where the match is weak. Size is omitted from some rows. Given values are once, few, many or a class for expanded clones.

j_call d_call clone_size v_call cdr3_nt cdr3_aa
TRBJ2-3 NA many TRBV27 TGTGCCAGCAGTCTTACGACAGGCCCCCCCACAGATACGCAGTATTTT CASSLTTGPPTDTQYF
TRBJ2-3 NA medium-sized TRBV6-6 TGTGCCAGCAGTTACGGAACTCAGGACAGACCCTTCTTCCCGGATACGCAGTATTTT CASSYGTQDRPFFPDTQYF
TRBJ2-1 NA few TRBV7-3 TGTGCCAGCAGCGCCGTCGGTCGGGGGAGTAGGCACAATGAGCAGTTCTTC CASSAVGRGSRHNEQFF
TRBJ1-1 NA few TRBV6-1 TGTGCCAGCAGTGAAACACCATTCTCTGAAGCTTTCTTT CASSETPFSEAFF
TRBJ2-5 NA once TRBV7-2 TGTGCCAGCAGCTCGGACTTAGAGACCCAGTACTTC CASSSDLETQYF
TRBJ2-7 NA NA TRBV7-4 TGTGCCAGCAGCTTAGCAGGGGGCGAGCAGTACTTC CASSLAGGEQYF
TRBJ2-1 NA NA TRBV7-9 TGTGCCAGCAGCTTGTCCGGGACGGGACTTTACGAGCAGTTCTTC CASSLSGTGLYEQFF
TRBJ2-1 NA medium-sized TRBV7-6 TGTGCCAGCAGCACAAAACCAAACTACGAGCAGTTCTTC CASSTKPNYEQFF
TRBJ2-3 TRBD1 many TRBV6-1 TGTGCCAGCAGGAGACAGGGCTGGGATACGCAGTATTTT CASRRQGWDTQYF
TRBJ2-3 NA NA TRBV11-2 TGTGCCAGCAGCTTAGTTGGGGTTTCGTTTGCCGAGCAGTACTTT CASSLVGVSFAEQYF
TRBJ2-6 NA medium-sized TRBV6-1 TGTGCCACCCCCTATGCCTCTGGGGCCAACGTCCTGACTTTC CATPYASGANVLTF
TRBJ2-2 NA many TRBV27 TGTGCCATTGCAGGGAACACCGGGGAGCTGTTTTTT CAIAGNTGELFF
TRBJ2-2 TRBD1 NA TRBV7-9 TGTGCCAGCAGCGTGGGACAGATCACCGGGGAGCTGTTTTTT CASSVGQITGELFF
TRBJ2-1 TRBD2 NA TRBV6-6 TGTGCCAGCAGTTCTAGCGGGGGCCCTCGCGGGTGGGAGCAGTTCTTC CASSSSGGPRGWEQFF
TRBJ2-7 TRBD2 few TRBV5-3 TGTGCCAGCAGCAATGGACTAGCGGGAAACAATGAGCAGTACTTC CASSNGLAGNNEQYF
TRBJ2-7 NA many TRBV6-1 TGTGCCAGCAGCCGGGCAGGGGCGCGGGATGAGCAGTACTTC CASSRAGARDEQYF
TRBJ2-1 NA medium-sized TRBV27 TGTGCCAGCAGTTGGGGCAGCTCCTACAATGAGCAGTTCTTC CASSWGSSYNEQFF
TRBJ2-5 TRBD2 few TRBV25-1 TGTGCCAGCATTTCACCCCAGACTAGCGGGACGCAGACCCAGTACTTC CASISPQTSGTQTQYF
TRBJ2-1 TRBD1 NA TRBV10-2 TGCGCCAGCCACCCTTCCGACAGGGTCAGTCAGTTCTTC CASHPSDRVSQFF
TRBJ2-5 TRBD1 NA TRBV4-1 TGCGCCAGCAGCCTCCTCGGGACAGGGCGGACTCAAGGGACCCAGTACTTC CASSLLGTGRTQGTQYF
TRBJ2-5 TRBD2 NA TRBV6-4 TGTGCCAGCAGTGACGTAGCGGGAGGTCAAGAGACCCAGTACTTT CASSDVAGGQETQYF
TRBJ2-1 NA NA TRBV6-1 TGTGCCAGCAGACTAACCGTGACAGCTCCTACGGAGCAGTTCTTC CASRLTVTAPTEQFF
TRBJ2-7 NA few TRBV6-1 TGTGCCAGCAGTGAAGCCGGCAGTACCTACGAGCAGTACTTC CASSEAGSTYEQYF
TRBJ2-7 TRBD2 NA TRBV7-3 TGTGCCAGCAGCTCGGCTAGCGGGAACAATGAGCAGTACTTC CASSSASGNNEQYF
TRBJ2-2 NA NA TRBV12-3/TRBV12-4 TGTGCCAGCAGTTTGGCCGGGATCCGCGGGGAGCTGTTTTTT CASSLAGIRGELFF
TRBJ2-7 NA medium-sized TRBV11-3 TGTGCCAGCAGCTCATCAGGGAGCTCCTACAATGAGCAGTACTTC CASSSSGSSYNEQYF
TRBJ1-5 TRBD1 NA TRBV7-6 TGTGCCAGCAGCTTAATACAGGGGGGGAATCAGCCCCAGCATTTT CASSLIQGGNQPQHF
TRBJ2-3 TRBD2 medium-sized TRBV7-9 TGTGCCAGCAGCCGAGGACTTATCGGACTAGCGGTAAATACTAGCACAGATACGCAGTATTTT CASSRGLIGLAVNTSTDTQYF
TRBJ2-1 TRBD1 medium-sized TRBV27 TGTGCCAGCGTAATAACAGGGGGTATCTCCTACAATGAGCAGTTCTTC CASVITGGISYNEQFF
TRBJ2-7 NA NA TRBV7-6 TGTGCCAGCAGCTTAGGGCAGGGCATAGTTTCACCCCTCCACTTC CASSLGQGIVSPLHF
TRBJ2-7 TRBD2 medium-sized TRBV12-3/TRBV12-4 TGTGCCAGCAGTGAGACACAAAAACTAGCGGGGGTCCCCTACGAGCAGTACTTC CASSETQKLAGVPYEQYF
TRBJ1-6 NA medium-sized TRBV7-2 TGTGCCAGCAGCTGGGGGCGGGTTAGTAATTCACCCCTCCACTTT CASSWGRVSNSPLHF
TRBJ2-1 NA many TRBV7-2 TGTGCCAGCAGCTTAGACCCGGGTAGCTTCAGCGAGCAGTTCTTC CASSLDPGSFSEQFF
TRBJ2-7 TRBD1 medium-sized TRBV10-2 TGCGCCAGCAGTTACAGGGGGTTAGGATACGAGCAGTACTTC CASSYRGLGYEQYF
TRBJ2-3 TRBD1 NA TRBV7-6 TGTGCCAGCAGCTTAGCTGGACAGGGTGAAGGTACGCAGTATTTT CASSLAGQGEGTQYF
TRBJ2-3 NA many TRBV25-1 TGTGCCAGCAGTGTCTCCCCAGATACGCAGTATTTT CASSVSPDTQYF
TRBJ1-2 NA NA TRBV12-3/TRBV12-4 TGTGCCAGCAGTTTTCCCACCTATGGCTACACCTTC CASSFPTYGYTF
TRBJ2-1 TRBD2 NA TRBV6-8 TGTGCCAGCAGTTACTCAGGCGGGAGGGCCTCTGAGCAGTTCTTC CASSYSGGRASEQFF
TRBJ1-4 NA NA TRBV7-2 TGTGCCAGCAGCTTCGGGGGGGGGGCGGATGAAAAACTGTTTTTT CASSFGGGADEKLFF
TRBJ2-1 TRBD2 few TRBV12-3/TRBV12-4 TGTGCCAGCAGTTTGGGCCTATATAGCGGGGGGGCCAATGAGCAGTTCTTC CASSLGLYSGGANEQFF
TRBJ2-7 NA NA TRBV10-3 TGTGCCATCAAAGACAGCATATCACCCTACGAGCAGTACTTC CAIKDSISPYEQYF
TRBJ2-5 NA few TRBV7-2 TGTGCCAGCAGCTTAGATTCAGGGGTAGAGACCCAGTACTTC CASSLDSGVETQYF
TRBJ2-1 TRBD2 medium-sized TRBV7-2 TGTGCCAGCAGCTCCGGACTAGCGGGACCCTTCTACGAGCAGTTCTTC CASSSGLAGPFYEQFF
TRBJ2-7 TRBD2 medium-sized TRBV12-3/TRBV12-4 TGTGCCAGCAGTCCCCGGGGGGACGAGCAGTACTTC CASSPRGDEQYF
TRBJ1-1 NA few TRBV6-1 TGTGCCAGCGGGGGGGGCCCCCAGGACACTGAAGCTTTCTTT CASGGGPQDTEAFF
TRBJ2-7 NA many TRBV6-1 TGTGCCAGCAGTGAAGTGAGCGGAGGGCCCTACGAGCAGTACTTC CASSEVSGGPYEQYF
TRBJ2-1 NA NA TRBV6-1 TGTGCCAGCAGTGAAGGAGTTTCGCCCGCTAAGCAGTTCTTC CASSEGVSPAKQFF
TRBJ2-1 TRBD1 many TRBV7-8 TGTGCCAGCAGCCCCAGTGGACAGGGACCGGGTTACAATGAGCAGTTCTTC CASSPSGQGPGYNEQFF
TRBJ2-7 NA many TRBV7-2 TGTGCCAGCAGCAAGCCTGGGTCCTACGAGCAGTACTTC CASSKPGSYEQYF
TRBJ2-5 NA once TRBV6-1 TGTGCCAGCAGTCTCGGAGGGGGGGGCCAAGAGACCCAGTACTTC CASSLGGGGQETQYF
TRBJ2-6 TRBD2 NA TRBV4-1 TGCGCCAGCAGCCAACTAGGACTAGCCGATATCTCTGGGGCCAACGTCCTGACTTTC CASSQLGLADISGANVLTF
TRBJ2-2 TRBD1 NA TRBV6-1 TGTGCCAGCAGTCCCAAAATAGGGGCTACAGGGGCAGCCGGGGAGCTGTTTTTT CASSPKIGATGAAGELFF
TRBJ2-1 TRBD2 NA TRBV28 TGTGCCAGCACCCTTTCCCTTTTCGGGACTAGTCACTACGAGCAGTTCTTC CASTLSLFGTSHYEQFF